The T cell receptor (beta chain) under discussion was sequenced for a study of radiotherapy plus CTLA-4 blockade in lung cancer. Study context: Objective responses arose in roughly 18% of patients, and approximately 28% experienced disease control. General observations from the study: Radiotherapy with ipilimumab was followed by blood expansion of tumor-derived clones. Reports identified early blood T cell clone dynamics, with interferon-beta, as the best response predictor.

Note on this clone: Its target is unknown.

Assay used: immunoSEQ multiplex PCR; TCRdb lists only in-frame clones, some missing. Seen here are 50,000 or so clones, under 85% observed once, and the top ten hold around 3.2%. The CDR3 runs 15 residues. Per germline, CDR1 MNHNS and CDR2 SASEGT. V lost 2 bases, J lost 0 bases, and 10 bases lay in between. This TCR derives from a human donor with non-small cell lung cancer who had a partial response to radiotherapy plus ipilimumab. Here the sequenced sample was peripheral blood, taken from a patient treated with radiotherapy plus ipilimumab. The chain recombines TRBV6-1 with TRBJ1-1; perhaps TRBD1 as D (6 bases). The CDR3 DNA reads as TGTGCCAGCAGTGAACAGGGGTGGATGAACACTGAAGCTTTCTTT. Translating it yields CASSEQGWMNTEAFF.